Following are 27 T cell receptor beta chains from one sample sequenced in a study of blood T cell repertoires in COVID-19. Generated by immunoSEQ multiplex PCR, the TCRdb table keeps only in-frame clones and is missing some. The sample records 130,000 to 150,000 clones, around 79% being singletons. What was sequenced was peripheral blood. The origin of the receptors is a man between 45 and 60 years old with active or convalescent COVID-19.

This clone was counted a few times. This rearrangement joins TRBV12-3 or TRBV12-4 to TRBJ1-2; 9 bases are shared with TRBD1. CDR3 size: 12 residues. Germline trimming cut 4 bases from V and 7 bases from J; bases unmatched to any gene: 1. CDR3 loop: CASSWTGVGYTF. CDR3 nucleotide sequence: TGTGCCAGCAGTTGGACAGGGGTTGGCTACACCTTC.

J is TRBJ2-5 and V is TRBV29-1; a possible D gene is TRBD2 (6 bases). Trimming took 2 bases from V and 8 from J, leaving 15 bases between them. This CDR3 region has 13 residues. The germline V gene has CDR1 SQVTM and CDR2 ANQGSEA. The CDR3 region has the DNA TGCAGCGTTGAACGGGGGACGGAGAGAACCCAGTACTTC. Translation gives CSVERGTERTQYF.

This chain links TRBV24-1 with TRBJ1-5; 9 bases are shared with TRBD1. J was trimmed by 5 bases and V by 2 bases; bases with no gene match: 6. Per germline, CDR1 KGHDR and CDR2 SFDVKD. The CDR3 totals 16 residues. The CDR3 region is CATSDSGTGQDQPQHF. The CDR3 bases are TGTGCCACCAGTGATTCCGGGACAGGGCAAGATCAGCCCCAGCATTTT.

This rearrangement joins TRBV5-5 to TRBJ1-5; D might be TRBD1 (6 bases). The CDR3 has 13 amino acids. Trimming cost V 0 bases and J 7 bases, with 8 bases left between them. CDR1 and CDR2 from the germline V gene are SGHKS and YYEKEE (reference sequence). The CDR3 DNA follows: TGTGCCAGCAGCTTGGGGGGGCCGCAGCCCCAGCATTTT. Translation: CASSLGGPQPQHF.

Here the CDR3 reads CASSVTGQGNSGNTIYF. DNA for the CDR3: TGTGCCAGCAGCGTGACGGGACAGGGGAACTCTGGAAACACCATATATTTT. V and J are TRBV9 and TRBJ1-3; TRBD1 agrees at 10 bases. The CDR3 runs to 17 residues. Germline values: CDR1 SGDLS, CDR2 YYNGEE. Germline trimming cut 2 bases from V and 0 bases from J; bases unmatched to any gene: 5.

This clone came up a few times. This CDR3 is CSASGQSSYEQYF. CDR3 sequence (DNA): TGCAGCGCTTCCGGACAGTCAAGCTACGAGCAGTACTTC. This sequence joins TRBV29-1 and TRBJ2-7; D possibly corresponds to TRBD1 (6 bases). From germline, CDR1 is SQVTM and CDR2 ANQGSEA. The CDR3 is 13 amino acids. V lost 7 bases and J 3 bases, leaving 16 bases between the germline ends.

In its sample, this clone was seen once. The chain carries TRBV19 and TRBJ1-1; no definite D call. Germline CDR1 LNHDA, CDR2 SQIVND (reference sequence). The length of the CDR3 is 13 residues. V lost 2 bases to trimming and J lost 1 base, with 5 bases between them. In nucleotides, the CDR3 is TGTGCCAGTAGTATATACGGGAACACTGAAGCTTTCTTT. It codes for CASSIYGNTEAFF.

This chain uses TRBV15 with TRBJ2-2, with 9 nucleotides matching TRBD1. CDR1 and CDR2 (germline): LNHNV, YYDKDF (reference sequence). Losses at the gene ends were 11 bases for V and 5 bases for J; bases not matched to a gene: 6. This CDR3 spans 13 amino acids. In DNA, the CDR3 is TGTGCCGTCGACAGGGGGTATACCGGGGAGCTGTTTTTT. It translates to CAVDRGYTGELFF.

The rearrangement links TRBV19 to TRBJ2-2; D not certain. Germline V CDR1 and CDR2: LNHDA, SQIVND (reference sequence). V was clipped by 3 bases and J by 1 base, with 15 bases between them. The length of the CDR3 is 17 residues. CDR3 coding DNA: TGTGCCAGTAGTATTCAGGATTCCTGGGTGAACACCGGGGAGCTGTTTTTT. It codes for CASSIQDSWVNTGELFF.

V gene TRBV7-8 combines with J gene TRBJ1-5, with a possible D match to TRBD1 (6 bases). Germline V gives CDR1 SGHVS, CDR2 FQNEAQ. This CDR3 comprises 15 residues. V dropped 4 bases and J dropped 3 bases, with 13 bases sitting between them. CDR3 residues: CASSSGTLINQPQHF. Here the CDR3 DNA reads TGTGCCAGCAGCTCCGGGACACTCATCAATCAGCCCCAGCATTTT.

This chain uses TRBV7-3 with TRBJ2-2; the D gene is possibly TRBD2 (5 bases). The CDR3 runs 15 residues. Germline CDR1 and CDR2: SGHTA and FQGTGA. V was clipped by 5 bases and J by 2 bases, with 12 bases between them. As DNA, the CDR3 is TGTGCCAGCAGCCCCCGGCTAGCCAACACCGGGGAGCTGTTTTTT. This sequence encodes CASSPRLANTGELFF. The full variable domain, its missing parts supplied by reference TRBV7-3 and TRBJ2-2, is GAGVSQTPSNKVTEKGKYVELRCDPISGHTALYWYRQSLGQGPEFLIYFQGTGAADDSGLPNDRFFAVRPEGSVSTLKIQRTERGDSAVYLCASSPRLANTGELFFGEGSRLTVL.

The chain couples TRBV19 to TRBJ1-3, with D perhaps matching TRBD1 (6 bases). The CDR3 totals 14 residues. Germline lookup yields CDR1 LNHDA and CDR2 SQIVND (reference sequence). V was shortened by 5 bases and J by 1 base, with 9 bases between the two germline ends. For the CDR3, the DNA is TGTGCCAGTAGTTATCAGGGGTCTGGAAACACCATATATTTT. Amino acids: CASSYQGSGNTIYF.

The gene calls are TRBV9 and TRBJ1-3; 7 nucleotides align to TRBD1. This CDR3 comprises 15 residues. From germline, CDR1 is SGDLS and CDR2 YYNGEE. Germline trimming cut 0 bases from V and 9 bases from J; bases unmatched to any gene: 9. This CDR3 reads CASSVVRDSGGTIYF. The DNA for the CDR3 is TGTGCCAGCAGCGTAGTGCGGGACAGCGGAGGCACCATATATTTT.

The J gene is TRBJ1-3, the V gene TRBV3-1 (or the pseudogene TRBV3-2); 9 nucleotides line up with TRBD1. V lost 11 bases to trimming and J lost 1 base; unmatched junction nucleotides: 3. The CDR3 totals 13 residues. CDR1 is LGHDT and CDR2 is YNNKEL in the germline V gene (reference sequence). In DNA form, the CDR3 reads TGTGCCGTGGGGACAGGGTCTGGAAACACCATATATTTT. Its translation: CAVGTGSGNTIYF.

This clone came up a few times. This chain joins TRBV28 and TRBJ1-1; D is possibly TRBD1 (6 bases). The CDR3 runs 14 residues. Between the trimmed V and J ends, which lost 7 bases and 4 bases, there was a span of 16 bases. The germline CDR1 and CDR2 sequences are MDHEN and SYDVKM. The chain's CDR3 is CASISQGMATEAFF. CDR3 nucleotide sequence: TGTGCCAGCATCTCCCAGGGGATGGCCACTGAAGCTTTCTTT.

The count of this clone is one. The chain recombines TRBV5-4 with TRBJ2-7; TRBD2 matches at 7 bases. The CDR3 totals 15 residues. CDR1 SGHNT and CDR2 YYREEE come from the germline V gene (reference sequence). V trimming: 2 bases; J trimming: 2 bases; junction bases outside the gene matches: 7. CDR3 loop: CASSFGAGDTYEQYF. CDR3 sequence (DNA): TGTGCCAGCAGCTTTGGGGCGGGAGATACCTACGAGCAGTACTTC.

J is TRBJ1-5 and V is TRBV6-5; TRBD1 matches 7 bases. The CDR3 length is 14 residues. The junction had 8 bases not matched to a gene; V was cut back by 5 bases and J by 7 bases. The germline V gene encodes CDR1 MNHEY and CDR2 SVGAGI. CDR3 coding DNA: TGTGCCAGCAGTCGAAACGACAGGGCGCAGCCCCAGCATTTT. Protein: CASSRNDRAQPQHF.

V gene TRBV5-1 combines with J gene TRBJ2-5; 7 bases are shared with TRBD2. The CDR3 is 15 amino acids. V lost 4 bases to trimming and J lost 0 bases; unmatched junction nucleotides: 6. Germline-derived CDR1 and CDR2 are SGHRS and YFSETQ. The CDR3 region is CASSPLGGNQETQYF. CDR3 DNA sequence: TGCGCCAGCAGCCCGCTGGGAGGGAACCAAGAGACCCAGTACTTC.

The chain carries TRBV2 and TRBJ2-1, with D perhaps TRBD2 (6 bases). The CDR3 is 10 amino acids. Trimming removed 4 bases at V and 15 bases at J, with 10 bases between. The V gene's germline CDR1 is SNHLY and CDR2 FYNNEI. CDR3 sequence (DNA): TGTGCCAGCAGTGCGGGAGTCGGGTTCTTC. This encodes CASSAGVGFF.

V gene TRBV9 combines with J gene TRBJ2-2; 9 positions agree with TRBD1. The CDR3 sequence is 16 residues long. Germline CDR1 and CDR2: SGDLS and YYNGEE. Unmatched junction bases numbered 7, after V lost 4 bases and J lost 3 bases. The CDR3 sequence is CASSLTGGGDTGELFF. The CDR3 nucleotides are TGTGCCAGCAGCTTAACAGGGGGCGGCGACACCGGGGAGCTGTTTTTT.

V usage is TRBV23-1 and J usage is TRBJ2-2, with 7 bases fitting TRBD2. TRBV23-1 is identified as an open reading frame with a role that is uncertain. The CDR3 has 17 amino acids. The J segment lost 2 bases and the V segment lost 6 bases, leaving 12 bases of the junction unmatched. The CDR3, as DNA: TGCGCCAGCAGCCCCAATCTTAAGCGGGATAACACCGGGGAGCTGTTTTTT. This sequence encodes CASSPNLKRDNTGELFF.

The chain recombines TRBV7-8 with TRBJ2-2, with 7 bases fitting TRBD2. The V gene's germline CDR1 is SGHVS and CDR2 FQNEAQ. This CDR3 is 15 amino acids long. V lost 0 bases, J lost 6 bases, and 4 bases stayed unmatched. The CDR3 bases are TGTGCCAGCAGCTTAGCGCGCGGGAGTCCCGGGGAGCTGTTTTTT. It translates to CASSLARGSPGELFF.

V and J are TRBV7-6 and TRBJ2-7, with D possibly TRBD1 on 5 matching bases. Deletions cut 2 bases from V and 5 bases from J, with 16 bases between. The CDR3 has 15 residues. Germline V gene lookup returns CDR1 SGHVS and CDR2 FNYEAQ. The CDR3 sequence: CASSLIDRQGDEQYF. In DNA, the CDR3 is TGTGCCAGCAGCTTAATTGATCGGCAGGGCGACGAGCAGTACTTC.

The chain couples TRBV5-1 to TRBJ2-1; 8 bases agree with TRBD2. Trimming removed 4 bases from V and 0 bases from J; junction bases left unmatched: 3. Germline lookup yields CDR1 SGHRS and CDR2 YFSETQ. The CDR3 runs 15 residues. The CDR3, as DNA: TGCGCCAGCAGCAGCAGCGGGAGCTCCTACAATGAGCAGTTCTTC. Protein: CASSSSGSSYNEQFF.

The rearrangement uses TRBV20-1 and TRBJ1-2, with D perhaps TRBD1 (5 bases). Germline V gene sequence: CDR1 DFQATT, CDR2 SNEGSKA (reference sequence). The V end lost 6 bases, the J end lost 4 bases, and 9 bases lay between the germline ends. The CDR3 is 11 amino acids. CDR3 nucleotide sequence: TGCAGTGCCCGACAGCTCTATGGCTACACCTTC. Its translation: CSARQLYGYTF.

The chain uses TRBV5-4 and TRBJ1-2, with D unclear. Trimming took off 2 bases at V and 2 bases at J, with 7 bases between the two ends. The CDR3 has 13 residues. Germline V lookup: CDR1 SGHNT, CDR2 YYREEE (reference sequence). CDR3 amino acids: CASSFESNYGYTF. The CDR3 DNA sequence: TGTGCCAGCAGCTTTGAGTCCAACTATGGCTACACCTTC.

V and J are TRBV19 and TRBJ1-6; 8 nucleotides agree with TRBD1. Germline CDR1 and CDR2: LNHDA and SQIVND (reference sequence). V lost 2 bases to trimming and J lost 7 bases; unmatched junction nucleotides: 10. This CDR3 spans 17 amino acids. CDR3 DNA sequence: TGTGCCAGTAGTATATCGGGCAGGGGGCTGGTAAATTCACCCCTCCACTTT. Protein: CASSISGRGLVNSPLHF.